Listed below are T cell receptor beta chains from one sample, sequenced in a study of shared clonotypes between healthy human individuals. Produced via immunoSEQ multiplex PCR; TCRdb's table is partial and in-frame only. The sample has about 980,000 clones; about 80% are singletons. The sample comprised memory CD4+ T cells sorted from blood. All receptors come from a man aged 18 to 29 in good health. The CDR3 runs from the conserved cysteine through the conserved F or W. Each record gives: CDR3 protein, CDR3 DNA, D gene, J gene, clone size, V gene. A D gene is named only where the DNA matches it firmly. Rows give clone size only sometimes, using once, few, many, or a class for an expanded clone.

CASSPPSRTYEQYF	TGTGCCAGCTCACCACCGTCCAGGACCTACGAGCAGTACTTC	.	TRBJ2-7	.	TRBV18
CASSDWPMNTEAFF	TGTGCCAGCAGTGATTGGCCGATGAACACTGAAGCTTTCTTT	.	TRBJ1-1	few	TRBV6-1
CASRGTVETQYF	TGTGCCAGCAGGGGTACAGTAGAGACCCAGTACTTC	.	TRBJ2-5	.	TRBV28
CASSLDGLEGYTF	TGTGCCAGCAGCTTGGACGGCTTGGAGGGCTACACCTTC	.	TRBJ1-2	.	TRBV5-4
CSVVGRTGVTDTQYF	TGCAGCGTTGTAGGTCGGACGGGAGTCACAGATACGCAGTATTTT	.	TRBJ2-3	.	TRBV29-1
CASSEGGQGYNEQFF	TGTGCCAGCAGTGAAGGGGGACAGGGGTACAATGAGCAGTTCTTC	TRBD1	TRBJ2-1	.	TRBV6-1
CASRYGGLVNYGYTF	TGTGCCAGCAGATACGGGGGGCTCGTTAACTATGGCTACACCTTC	.	TRBJ1-2	few	TRBV6-5
CASMEDRVYGNTIYF	TGTGCCAGTATGGAGGACAGGGTTTATGGAAACACCATATATTTT	TRBD1	TRBJ1-3	.	TRBV19
CASSPLGAGPQETQYF	TGTGCCAGCAGTCCCCTCGGAGCGGGACCCCAAGAGACCCAGTACTTC	TRBD2	TRBJ2-5	.	TRBV27
CATALAGGPTDTQYF	TGTGCCACCGCACTAGCGGGAGGGCCGACAGATACGCAGTATTTT	TRBD2	TRBJ2-3	once	TRBV19
CASSHTLAGGTDTQYF	TGTGCCAGCAGTCATACCCTAGCGGGAGGGACAGATACGCAGTATTTT	TRBD2	TRBJ2-3	.	TRBV6-6
CASSLGQMGLNEQFF	TGCGCCAGCAGCTTGGGGCAGATGGGGTTAAATGAGCAGTTCTTC	.	TRBJ2-1	.	TRBV5-1
CASSGPQETQYF	TGTGCCAGCAGTGGTCCCCAAGAGACCCAGTACTTC	.	TRBJ2-5	.	TRBV25-1
CASSRQANTEAFF	TGTGCCAGCAGCCGACAGGCGAACACTGAAGCTTTCTTT	.	TRBJ1-1	.	TRBV14
CASSQGRGNSPLHF	TGTGCCAGCAGCCAAGGTCGGGGGAATTCACCCCTCCACTTT	.	TRBJ1-6	.	TRBV14
CASSATRVETQYF	TGTGCCAGCAGTGCGACACGTGTAGAGACCCAGTACTTC	.	TRBJ2-5	.	TRBV2
CASSETGSTYEQYF	TGTGCCAGCAGCGAAACAGGGTCGACCTACGAGCAGTACTTC	.	TRBJ2-7	.	TRBV5-6
CAQDRESTDTQYF	TGTGCTCAGGACAGGGAGAGCACAGATACGCAGTATTTT	TRBD1	TRBJ2-3	few	TRBV30
CASRLGTGKETQYF	TGTGCCAGCAGACTTGGGACTGGTAAAGAGACCCAGTACTTC	.	TRBJ2-5	.	TRBV2
CASSLDAGTAPFF	TGTGCCAGCAGCTTAGATGCGGGGACGGCACCTTTCTTT	.	TRBJ1-1	few	TRBV11-2
CASSSSGSSGANVLTF	TGTGCCAGCTCATCCAGTGGGTCCTCTGGGGCCAACGTCCTGACTTTC	.	TRBJ2-6	.	TRBV18
CASSLRGRESTGELFF	TGTGCCAGCAGCTTAAGGGGCAGGGAAAGTACCGGGGAGCTGTTTTTT	.	TRBJ2-2	.	TRBV5-6
CASSLQTGELFF	TGCGCCAGCAGCCTCCAAACCGGGGAGCTGTTTTTT	.	TRBJ2-2	.	TRBV5-1
CASSAPGTSSYEQYF	TGTGCCAGCAGTGCCCCCGGGACTAGCTCCTACGAGCAGTACTTC	TRBD2	TRBJ2-7	.	TRBV27
CASSRENSPLHF	TGCGCCAGCAGCCGAGAAAATTCACCCCTCCACTTT	.	TRBJ1-6	.	TRBV5-1
CASRPLGQGRETQYF	TGCGCCAGCAGACCATTAGGACAGGGCCGGGAGACCCAGTACTTC	TRBD1	TRBJ2-5	once	TRBV10-2
CASSVRTGPAETQYF	TGTGCCAGCAGCGTCCGGACGGGTCCGGCCGAGACCCAGTACTTC	.	TRBJ2-5	.	TRBV9
CAGRKDSKTYGYTF	TGTGCCGGCCGTAAGGACTCAAAGACCTATGGCTACACCTTC	.	TRBJ1-2	.	TRBV2
CASSDWGGFDNQPQHF	TGCGCCAGCAGCGACTGGGGGGGATTCGACAATCAGCCCCAGCATTTT	.	TRBJ1-5	.	TRBV10-2
CASSRGLIGAYGYTF	TGTGCCAGCAGCCGCGGACTCATTGGGGCCTATGGCTACACCTTC	.	TRBJ1-2	.	TRBV11-2
CAWDERNRGKGYNSPLHF	TGTGCCTGGGACGAAAGAAACAGGGGAAAAGGCTATAATTCACCCCTCCACTTT	TRBD1	TRBJ1-6	.	TRBV30
CASSIWAENQPQHF	TGTGCCAGTAGTATTTGGGCAGAGAATCAGCCCCAGCATTTT	.	TRBJ1-5	.	TRBV19
CASRLGGRGGVGYGYTF	TGTGCCAGCAGACTGGGGGGCAGGGGAGGAGTCGGCTATGGCTACACCTTC	.	TRBJ1-2	.	TRBV28
CASSAPGTGSYEQYF	TGTGCCAGCAGCGCGCCAGGGACAGGGTCTTACGAGCAGTACTTC	TRBD1	TRBJ2-7	.	TRBV7-2
CASSAARETANYGYTF	TGTGCCAGCAGTGCAGCCCGAGAGACAGCTAACTATGGCTACACCTTC	.	TRBJ1-2	.	TRBV6-1
CASSSRAAGGPGELFF	TGTGCCAGCAGCTCAAGGGCGGCGGGGGGTCCCGGGGAGCTGTTTTTT	TRBD2	TRBJ2-2	once	TRBV11-2
CASSPGTGDGEKLFF	TGTGCCAGCAGCCCCGGGACAGGGGACGGCGAAAAACTGTTTTTT	TRBD1	TRBJ1-4	once	TRBV5-6
CASSQDRAGASRVEAFF	TGCGCCAGCAGCCAAGATCGGGCAGGTGCTTCCAGGGTGGAAGCTTTCTTT	.	TRBJ1-1	.	TRBV4-3
CASSLEQGVYGYTF	TGTGCCAGCAGTTTAGAACAGGGTGTCTATGGCTACACCTTC	.	TRBJ1-2	.	TRBV28
CASSSGRQGVETQYF	TGTGCCAGCAGCTCTGGTAGACAGGGAGTAGAGACCCAGTACTTC	TRBD1	TRBJ2-5	.	TRBV11-1
CASSVGNTGELFF	TGTGCCAGCTCGGTGGGAAACACCGGGGAGCTGTTTTTT	.	TRBJ2-2	.	TRBV18
CASMKTSGGQTIYEQYF	TGTGCCAGCATGAAGACTAGCGGGGGGCAGACCATCTACGAGCAGTACTTC	TRBD2	TRBJ2-7	.	TRBV27
CASSSGPEQYF	TGTGCCAGCAGCTCCGGGCCCGAGCAGTACTTC	.	TRBJ2-7	.	TRBV7-2
CSAGWTDEQYF	TGCAGTGCAGGATGGACAGACGAGCAGTACTTC	.	TRBJ2-7	.	TRBV20-1
CASSPGTVERYYTF	TGCGCCAGCAGCCCCGGGACAGTCGAAAGATACTACACCTTC	TRBD1	TRBJ1-2	.	TRBV4-3
CASSVYSNTEAFF	TGTGCCAGCAGTGTTTACAGTAACACTGAAGCTTTCTTT	.	TRBJ1-1	.	TRBV2
CASSSGGEGNTIYF	TGCGCCAGCAGCTCGGGGGGCGAAGGAAACACCATATATTTT	.	TRBJ1-3	few	TRBV5-1
CASSLPIQGGDEKLFF	TGTGCCAGCAGCTTACCGATACAGGGCGGCGATGAAAAACTGTTTTTT	.	TRBJ1-4	.	TRBV7-9
CASSLVLFRADYGYTF	TGTGCCAGCAGCTTGGTCCTCTTCCGGGCGGACTATGGCTACACCTTC	.	TRBJ1-2	.	TRBV5-6
CASSESRGRVETQYF	TGTGCCAGCAGTGAAAGCAGGGGGCGGGTGGAGACCCAGTACTTC	TRBD1	TRBJ2-5	few	TRBV2
CASSLGVGGELFF	TGTGCCAGCTCGCTAGGGGTCGGCGGGGAGCTGTTTTTT	.	TRBJ2-2	few	TRBV2
CASSPKPVQRGSSYEQYF	TGTGCCAGCTCACCAAAACCCGTTCAGCGGGGGTCCTCCTACGAGCAGTACTTC	TRBD2	TRBJ2-7	.	TRBV18
CATSGRSGGNTDTQYF	TGTGCCACCAGCGGAAGATCGGGGGGGAACACAGATACGCAGTATTTT	TRBD2	TRBJ2-3	.	TRBV15
CAGSKDRVDTEAFF	TGTGCCGGATCGAAGGACAGGGTGGACACTGAAGCTTTCTTT	TRBD1	TRBJ1-1	.	TRBV6-1
CASSLGRGSTDTQYF	TGTGCCAGCAGCTTGGGGCGGGGGAGCACAGATACGCAGTATTTT	TRBD2	TRBJ2-3	.	TRBV5-4
CACRGGTGNTIYF	TGTGCATGCCGAGGGGGGACTGGAAACACCATATATTTT	.	TRBJ1-3	.	TRBV30
CASSPEAGVSNQPQHF	TGTGCCAGCAGCCCAGAGGCAGGGGTTTCCAATCAGCCCCAGCATTTT	.	TRBJ1-5	.	TRBV7-2
CAWSTRTGTNNQPQHF	TGTGCCTGGAGTACCAGGACAGGGACGAACAATCAGCCCCAGCATTTT	TRBD1	TRBJ1-5	.	TRBV30
CASSLAYEQYF	TGTGCCAGCAGCTTGGCTTACGAGCAGTACTTC	.	TRBJ2-7	.	TRBV5-6